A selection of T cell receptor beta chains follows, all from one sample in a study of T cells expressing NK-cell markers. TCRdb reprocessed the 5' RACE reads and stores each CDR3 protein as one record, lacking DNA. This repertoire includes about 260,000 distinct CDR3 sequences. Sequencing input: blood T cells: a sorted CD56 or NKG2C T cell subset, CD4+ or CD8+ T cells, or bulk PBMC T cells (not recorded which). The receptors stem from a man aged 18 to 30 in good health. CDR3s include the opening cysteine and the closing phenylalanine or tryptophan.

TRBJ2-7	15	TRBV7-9	CASSLALAGGDEQYF
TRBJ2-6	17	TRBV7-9	CASSWPLAISGANVLTF
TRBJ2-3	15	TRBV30	CAWKRLAGGVDTQYF
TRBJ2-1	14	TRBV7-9	CASSPSNGENEQFF
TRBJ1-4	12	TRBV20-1	CSAKGTREKLFF
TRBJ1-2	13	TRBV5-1	CASSFGQPDGYTF
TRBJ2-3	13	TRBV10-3	CATGLAGEDTQYF
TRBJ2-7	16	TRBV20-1	CSARARGPSFTYEQYF
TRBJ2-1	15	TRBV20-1	CSARDQRLAFNEQFF
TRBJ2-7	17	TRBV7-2	CASSLTPGLAGVYEQYF
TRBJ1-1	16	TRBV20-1	CSARDIGTGASTEAFF
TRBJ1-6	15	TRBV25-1	CASSESPGGVSPLHF
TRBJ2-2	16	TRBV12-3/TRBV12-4	CASSLRERVRTGELFF
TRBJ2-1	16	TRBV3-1	CASSHSGSGGWNEQFF
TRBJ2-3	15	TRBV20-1	CSASSGGRGTDTQYF
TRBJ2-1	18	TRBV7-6	CASSFGGSARGAQNEQFF
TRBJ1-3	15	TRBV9	CASSVDLVSGNTIYF
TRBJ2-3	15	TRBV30	CAWSAGRLSTDTQYF
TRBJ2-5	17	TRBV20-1	CSASPNPSGSVGETQYF
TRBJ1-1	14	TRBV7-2	CASSLLGGNTEAFF
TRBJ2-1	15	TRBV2	CASGLAGYDYNEQFF
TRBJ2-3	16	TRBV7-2	CASSLFGTGYSDTQYF
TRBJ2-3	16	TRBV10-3	CAIRRLAGVHNDTQYF
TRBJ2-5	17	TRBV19	CATRGGRLGAAAGTQYF
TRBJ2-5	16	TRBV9	CASSVDASGIRKTQYF
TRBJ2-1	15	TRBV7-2	CASSPIGGGVSEQFF
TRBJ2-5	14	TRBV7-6	CASSYRGQGETQYF
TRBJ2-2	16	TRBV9	CASSLAGGPRGGELFF
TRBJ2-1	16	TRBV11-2	CASSRSGLALYNEQFF
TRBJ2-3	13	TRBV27	CASSRQGSDTQYF
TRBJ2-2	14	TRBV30	CAWSEARHTGELFF
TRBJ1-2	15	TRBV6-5	CASSSLGRDNYGYTF
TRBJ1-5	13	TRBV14	CASSQDIYQPQHF
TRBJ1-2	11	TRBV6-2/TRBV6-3	CAIANAQGYTF
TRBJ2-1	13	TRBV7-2	CASRLVPYNEQFF
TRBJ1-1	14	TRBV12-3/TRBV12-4	CASSYRGRGTEAFF
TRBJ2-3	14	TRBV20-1	CSARAQGLGDTQYF
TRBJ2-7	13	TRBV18	CASSSQSIREQYF
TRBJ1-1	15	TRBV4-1	CASSQGTGAGTEAFF
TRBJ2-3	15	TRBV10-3	CAMPFRGGSTDTQYF
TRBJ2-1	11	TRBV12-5	CASGFGSEQFF
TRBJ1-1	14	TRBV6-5	CASSYFRGNTEAFF
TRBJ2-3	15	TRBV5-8	CASSLEGQGTDTQYF
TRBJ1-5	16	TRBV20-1	CSAGRTGTGSNQPQHF
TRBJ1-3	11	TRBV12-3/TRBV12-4	CASSFGNTIYF
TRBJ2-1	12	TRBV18	CASSPQANEQFF
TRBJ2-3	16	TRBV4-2	CASSLNSGSSTDTQYF
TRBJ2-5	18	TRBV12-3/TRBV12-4	CASSPTMGGLAGGETQYF
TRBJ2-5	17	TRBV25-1	CASEAGPSGMVGETQYF
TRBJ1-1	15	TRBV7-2	CASSLFPGLNTEAFF
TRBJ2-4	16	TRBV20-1	CSASRKPGQGRNIQYF
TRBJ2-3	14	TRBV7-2	CASSFPQSSDTQYF
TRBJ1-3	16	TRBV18	CASSPLLESSGNTIYF
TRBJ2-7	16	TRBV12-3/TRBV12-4	CASSLRSGVVFYEQYF
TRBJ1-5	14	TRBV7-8	CASCEMSADQPQHF
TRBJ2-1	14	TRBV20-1	CSASLGREYSEQFF
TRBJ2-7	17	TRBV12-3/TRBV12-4	CASSTRTSGVSSYEQYF
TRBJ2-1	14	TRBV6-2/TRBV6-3	CASSLGELHNEQFF
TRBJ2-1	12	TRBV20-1	CSASEGFNEQFF
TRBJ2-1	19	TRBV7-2	CASSLTAGTGRETGNEQFF